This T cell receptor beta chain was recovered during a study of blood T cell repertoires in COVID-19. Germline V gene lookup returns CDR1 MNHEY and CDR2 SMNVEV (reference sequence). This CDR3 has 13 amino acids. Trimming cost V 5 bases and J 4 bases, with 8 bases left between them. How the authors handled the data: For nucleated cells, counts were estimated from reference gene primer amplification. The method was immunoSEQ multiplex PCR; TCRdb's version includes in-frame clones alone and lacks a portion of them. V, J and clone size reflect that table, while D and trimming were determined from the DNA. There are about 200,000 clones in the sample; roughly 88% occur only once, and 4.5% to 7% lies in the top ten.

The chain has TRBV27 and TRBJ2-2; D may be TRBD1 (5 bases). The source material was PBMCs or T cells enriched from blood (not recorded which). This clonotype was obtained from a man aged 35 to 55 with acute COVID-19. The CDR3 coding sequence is TGTGCCAGCAGTAGGGGCCCCACCGGGGAGCTGTTTTTT. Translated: CASSRGPTGELFF.